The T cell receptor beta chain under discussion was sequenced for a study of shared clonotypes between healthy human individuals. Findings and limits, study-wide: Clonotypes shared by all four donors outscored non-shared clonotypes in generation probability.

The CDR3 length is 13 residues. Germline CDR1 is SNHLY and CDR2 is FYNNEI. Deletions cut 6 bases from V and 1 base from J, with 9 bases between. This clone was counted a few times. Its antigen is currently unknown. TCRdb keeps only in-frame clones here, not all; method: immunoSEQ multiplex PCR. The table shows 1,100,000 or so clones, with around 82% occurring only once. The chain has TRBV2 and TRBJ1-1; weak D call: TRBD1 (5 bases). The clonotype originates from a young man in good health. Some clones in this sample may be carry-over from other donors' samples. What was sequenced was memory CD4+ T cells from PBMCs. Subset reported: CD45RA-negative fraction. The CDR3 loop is CASRFTGNTEAFF. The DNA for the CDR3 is TGTGCCAGCAGGTTCACAGGGAACACTGAAGCTTTCTTT. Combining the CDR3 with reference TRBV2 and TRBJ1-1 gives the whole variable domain EPEVTQTPSHQVTQMGQEVILRCVPISNHLYFYWYRQILGQKVEFLVSFYNNEISEKSEIFDDQFSVERPDGSNFTLKIRSTKLEDSAMYFCASRFTGNTEAFFGQGTRLTVV.